The entry that follows covers one T cell receptor beta chain sequence. In the original analysis: Amplification with reference gene primers provided the estimates of nucleated cell counts. Measured with immunoSEQ multiplex PCR; TCRdb has only the in-frame clones, and not every one. The DNA was the basis for D and trimming; V, J and clone size are from that table. Among some 130,000 clones listed, around nine tenths were seen once. The V end was cut by 0 bases, the J end by 7 bases, with 16 bases between. The CDR3 covers 16 residues. The V gene's germline CDR1 is MGHRA and CDR2 YSYEKL. These data come from a study of blood T cell repertoires in COVID-19. Background on the study: COVID-19 samples, acute and convalescent, were from the United States, Italy and Spain. PBMCs, B-cell-depleted T cells, or T cells provided the cDNA or gDNA that made up the material.

The chain is built from TRBV4-1 and TRBJ1-5, with D perhaps matching TRBD1 (6 bases). The sequenced material came from peripheral blood. The receptor was isolated from a man aged 50 or older with active COVID-19. The CDR3 sequence is CASSQDGRGGRQPQHF. The CDR3 nucleotides are TGCGCCAGCAGCCAAGATGGGAGGGGGGGACGCCAGCCCCAGCATTTT.